This is a list of T cell receptor beta chains from one sample in a study of blood T cells in healthy people across ages. TCRdb itself ran the 5' RACE reads through MiXCR, one entry per CDR3 protein. Of about 1.6 million distinct CDR3 sequences in the sample, approximately 32% were seen once. The specimen was blood. Every receptor here comes from a woman aged 25 to 39 in good health. The CDR3 runs from the conserved cysteine through the conserved F or W. The D gene is left open where the match is weak. Clone size is stated in some rows and not others, as once, few, many or a class when expanded.

CDR3 DNA	CDR3 protein	V gene	J gene	D gene	CDR3 length	clone size
TGCAGTGATAAACTAGCCAAGAATCAGCCCCAGCATTTT	CSDKLAKNQPQHF	TRBV20-1	TRBJ1-5	-	13	-
TGTGCCAGCAGCGGCGACAGGGGGGAGGGTACAGATACGCAGTATTTT	CASSGDRGEGTDTQYF	TRBV9	TRBJ2-3	TRBD1	16	-
TGCGCCAGCAGCCAAGGTAGACTAGCGGGGGGGCGGCACAATGAGCAGTTCTTC	CASSQGRLAGGRHNEQFF	TRBV4-1	TRBJ2-1	TRBD2	18	-
TGCGCCAGCAGCCAAGAGGGCTCCCACAATGAGCAGTTCTTC	CASSQEGSHNEQFF	TRBV4-1	TRBJ2-1	-	14	-
TGTGCCAGCAGCGCCGACGGGATGGGGGATACGCAGTATTTT	CASSADGMGDTQYF	TRBV7-7	TRBJ2-3	-	14	many
TGTGCCAGCAAATCGCAGGGCTACGTGCAGTACTTC	CASKSQGYVQYF	TRBV6-1	TRBJ2-5	-	12	few
TGTGCCAGCAGCTTACAGCTCAGGGAGCAGTTCTTC	CASSLQLREQFF	TRBV7-2	TRBJ2-1	-	12	-
TGTGCCAGCGGCGTAAGAGGGTTATCCACAGATACGCAGTATTTT	CASGVRGLSTDTQYF	TRBV7-9	TRBJ2-3	-	15	-
TGCAGTGCTAGAAACGGACAGGGGGCTGGTGGCTACACCTTC	CSARNGQGAGGYTF	TRBV20-1	TRBJ1-2	TRBD1	14	many
TGTGCCAGCAGTTTACAAGAGTTTTTGGGCTCTGAAGCTTTCTTT	CASSLQEFLGSEAFF	TRBV12-3/TRBV12-4	TRBJ1-1	-	15	-
TGTGCCAGCACCCTGAAAGAGGGACAGGAGACCCAGTACTTC	CASTLKEGQETQYF	TRBV25-1	TRBJ2-5	TRBD1	14	few
TGTGCCAGCAGCTTAGGTCCGGGTCTCGCCAATGGCTACACCTTC	CASSLGPGLANGYTF	TRBV7-9	TRBJ1-2	-	15	-
TGTGCCAGCAGCTGGGGATTGCGGGCCGCCTCCTACGAGCAGTACTTC	CASSWGLRAASYEQYF	TRBV13	TRBJ2-7	-	16	-
TGTGCCAGCGAGGCGGGGCCCTACGAGCAGTACTTC	CASEAGPYEQYF	TRBV6-2/TRBV6-3	TRBJ2-7	-	12	few
TGTGCCGGCAGTTTATCCGTCGAGGGAGGGCCCCCCTACGAGCAGTACTTC	CAGSLSVEGGPPYEQYF	TRBV28	TRBJ2-7	TRBD2	17	-